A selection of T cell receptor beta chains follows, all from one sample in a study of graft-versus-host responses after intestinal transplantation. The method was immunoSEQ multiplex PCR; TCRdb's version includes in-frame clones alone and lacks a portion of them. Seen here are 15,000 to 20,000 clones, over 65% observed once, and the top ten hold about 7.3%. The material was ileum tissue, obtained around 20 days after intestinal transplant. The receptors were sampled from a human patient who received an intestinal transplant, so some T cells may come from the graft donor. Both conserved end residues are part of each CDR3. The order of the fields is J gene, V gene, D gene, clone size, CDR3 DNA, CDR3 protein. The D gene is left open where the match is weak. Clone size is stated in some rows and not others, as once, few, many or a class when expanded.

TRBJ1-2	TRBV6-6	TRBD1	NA	TGTGCCAGCAGACTCGCCGGGACAGAGGCTCGGGGCTACACCTTC	CASRLAGTEARGYTF
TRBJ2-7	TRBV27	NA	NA	TGTGCCAGCAGTGCAGGGATCTACGAGCAGTACTTC	CASSAGIYEQYF
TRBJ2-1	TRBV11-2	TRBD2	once	TGTGCCAGCAGCTTAGAGTCGCCGGGTGTAGCGGGGGGGATGGACAATGAGCAGTTCTTC	CASSLESPGVAGGMDNEQFF
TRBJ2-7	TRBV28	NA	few	TGTGCCAGCAGTTTATCGCCGAGCTACGAGCAGTACTTC	CASSLSPSYEQYF
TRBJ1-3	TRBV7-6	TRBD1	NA	TGTGCCAGCAGCTTGGGACAGAGCTCTGGAAACACCATATATTTT	CASSLGQSSGNTIYF
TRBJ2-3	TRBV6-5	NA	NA	TGTGCCAGCAGTCGCGGTGTTACGCAGTATTTT	CASSRGVTQYF
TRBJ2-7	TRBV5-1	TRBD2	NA	TGCGCCAGCAGCTCCTACAGCCCAAGCGGGACCACCTACGAGCAGTACTTC	CASSSYSPSGTTYEQYF
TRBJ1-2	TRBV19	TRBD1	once	TGTGCCAGTAGTGTGACAGGGGTCTATGGCTACACCTTC	CASSVTGVYGYTF
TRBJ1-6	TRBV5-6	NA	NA	TGTGCCAGCAGCTTGCAAAGGAGCAATTCACCCCTCCACTTT	CASSLQRSNSPLHF
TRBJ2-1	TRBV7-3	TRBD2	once	TGTGCCAGCAGCTGGACTAGCGGGGGGGCCAATGAGCAGTTCTTC	CASSWTSGGANEQFF
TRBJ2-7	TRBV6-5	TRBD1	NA	TGTGCCAGCAGTTACATTTGGACAGGGGAAGGCTACGAGCAGTACTTC	CASSYIWTGEGYEQYF
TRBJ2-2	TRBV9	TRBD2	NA	TGTGCCAGCAGCGTAGTAGGCGGGAGAGGGACCGGGGAGCTGTTTTTT	CASSVVGGRGTGELFF